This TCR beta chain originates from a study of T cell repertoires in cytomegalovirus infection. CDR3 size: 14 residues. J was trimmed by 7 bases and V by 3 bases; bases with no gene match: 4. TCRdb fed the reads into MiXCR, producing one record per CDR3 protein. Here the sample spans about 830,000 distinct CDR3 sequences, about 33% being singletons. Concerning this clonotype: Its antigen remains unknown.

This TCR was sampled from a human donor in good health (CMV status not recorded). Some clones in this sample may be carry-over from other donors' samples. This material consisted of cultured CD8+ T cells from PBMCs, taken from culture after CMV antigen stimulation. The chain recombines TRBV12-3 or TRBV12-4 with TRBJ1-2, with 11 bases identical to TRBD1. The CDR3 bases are TGTGCCAGCAGTTTGGGGGACAGGGGGGTTGGCTACACCTTC. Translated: CASSLGDRGVGYTF.